The clone carrying this TCR beta chain appeared many times. This entry comes from a study of blood T cell repertoires in COVID-19. About the study: Acute and convalescent COVID-19 samples came from the United States, Italy and Spain. PBMCs, B-cell-depleted T cells, or T cells were the source of the cDNA or gDNA that made up the material.

With 1 base clipped from V and 9 bases from J, the junction kept 0 bases outside the gene matches. From germline, CDR1 is SGHTA and CDR2 FQGNSA. This CDR3 has 13 residues. Original methodology: Amplification of reference gene primers provided the estimated nucleated cell counts. Profiling relied on immunoSEQ multiplex PCR, and the TCRdb table lists in-frame clones only, not all of them. The DNA gave D and trimming, while V, J and clone size come from that table. The sample contains around 130,000 clones, about 75% of which appear only once. The chain uses TRBV7-2 and TRBJ1-6; 7 bases line up with TRBD1. This TCR derives from a man at least 80 years old with acute or convalescent COVID-19. Sample: peripheral blood. The CDR3: CASSLGTGSPLHF. DNA for the CDR3: TGTGCCAGCAGCTTAGGGACAGGTTCACCCCTCCACTTT.